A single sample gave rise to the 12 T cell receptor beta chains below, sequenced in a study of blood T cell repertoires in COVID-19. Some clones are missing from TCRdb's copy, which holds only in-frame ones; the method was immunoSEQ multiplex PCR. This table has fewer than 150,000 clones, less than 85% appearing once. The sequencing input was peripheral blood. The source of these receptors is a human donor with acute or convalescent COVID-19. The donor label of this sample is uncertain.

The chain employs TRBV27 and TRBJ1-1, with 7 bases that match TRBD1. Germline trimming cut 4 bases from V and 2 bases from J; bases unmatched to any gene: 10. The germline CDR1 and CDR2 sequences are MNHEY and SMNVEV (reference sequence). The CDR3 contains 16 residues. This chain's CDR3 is CASSSETGWANTEAFF. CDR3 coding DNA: TGTGCCAGCAGTTCAGAGACAGGGTGGGCAAACACTGAAGCTTTCTTT.

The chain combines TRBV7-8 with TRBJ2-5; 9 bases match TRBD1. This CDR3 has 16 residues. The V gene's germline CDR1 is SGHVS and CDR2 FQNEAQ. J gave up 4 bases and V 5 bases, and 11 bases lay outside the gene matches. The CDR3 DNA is TGTGCCAGCAGCCGAGGCCGGACAGGGGAGTCAGAGACCCAGTACTTC. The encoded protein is CASSRGRTGESETQYF.

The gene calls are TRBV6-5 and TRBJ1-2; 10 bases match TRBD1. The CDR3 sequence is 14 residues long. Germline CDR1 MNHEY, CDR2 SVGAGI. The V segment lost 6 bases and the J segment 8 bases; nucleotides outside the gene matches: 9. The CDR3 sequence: CASRPMTGGEGYTF. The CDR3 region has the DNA TGTGCCAGCAGGCCAATGACAGGGGGCGAAGGCTACACCTTC.

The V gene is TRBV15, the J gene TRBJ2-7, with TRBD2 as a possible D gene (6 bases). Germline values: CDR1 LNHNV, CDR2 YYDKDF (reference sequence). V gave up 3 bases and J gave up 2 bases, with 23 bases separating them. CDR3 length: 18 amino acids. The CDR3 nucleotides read TGTGCCACCAGCAGGGTACGGGACTCCCAAAAGTCGCCCTACGAGCAGTACTTC. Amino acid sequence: CATSRVRDSQKSPYEQYF.

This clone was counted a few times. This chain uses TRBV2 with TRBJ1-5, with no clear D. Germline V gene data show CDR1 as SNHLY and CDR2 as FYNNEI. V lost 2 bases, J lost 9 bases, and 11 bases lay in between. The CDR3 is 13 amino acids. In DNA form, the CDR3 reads TGTGCCAGCAGTGAACAAACGGGGTGGCCCCAGCATTTT. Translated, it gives CASSEQTGWPQHF. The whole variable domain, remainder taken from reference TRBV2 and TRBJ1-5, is EPEVTQTPSHQVTQMGQEVILRCVPISNHLYFYWYRQILGQKVEFLVSFYNNEISEKSEIFDDQFSVERPDGSNFTLKIRSTKLEDSAMYFCASSEQTGWPQHFGDGTRLSIL.

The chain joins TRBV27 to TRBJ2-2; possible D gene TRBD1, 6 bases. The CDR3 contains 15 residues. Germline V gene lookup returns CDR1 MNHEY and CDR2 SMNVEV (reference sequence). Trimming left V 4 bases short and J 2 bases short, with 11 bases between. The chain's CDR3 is CASSSQGFNTGELFF. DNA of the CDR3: TGTGCCAGCAGTTCACAGGGATTCAACACCGGGGAGCTGTTTTTT.

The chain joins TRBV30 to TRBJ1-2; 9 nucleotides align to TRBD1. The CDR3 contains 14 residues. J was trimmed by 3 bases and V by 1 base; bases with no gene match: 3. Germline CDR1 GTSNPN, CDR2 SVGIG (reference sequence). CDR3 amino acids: CAWSDRGPDYGYTF. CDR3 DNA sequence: TGTGCCTGGAGTGACAGGGGGCCCGACTATGGCTACACCTTC.

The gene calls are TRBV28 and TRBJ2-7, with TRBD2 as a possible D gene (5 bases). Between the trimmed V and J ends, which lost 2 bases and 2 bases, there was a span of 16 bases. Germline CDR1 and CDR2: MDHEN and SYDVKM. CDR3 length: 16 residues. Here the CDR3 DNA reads TGTGCCAGCAGTTTAGTGGGAGCGAAAGAGGCCTACGAGCAGTACGTC. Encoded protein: CASSLVGAKEAYEQYV.

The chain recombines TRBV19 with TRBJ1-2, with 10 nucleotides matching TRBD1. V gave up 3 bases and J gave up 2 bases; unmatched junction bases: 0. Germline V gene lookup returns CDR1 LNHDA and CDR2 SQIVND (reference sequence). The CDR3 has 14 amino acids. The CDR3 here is CASSMTGGNYGYTF. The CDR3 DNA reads TGTGCCAGTAGTATGACAGGGGGCAACTATGGCTACACCTTC. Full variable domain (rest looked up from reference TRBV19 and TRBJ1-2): DGGITQSPKYLFRKEGQNVTLSCEQNLNHDAMYWYRQDPGQGLRLIYYSQIVNDFQKGDIAEGYSVSREKKESFPLTVTSAQKNPTAFYLCASSMTGGNYGYTFGSGTRLTVV.

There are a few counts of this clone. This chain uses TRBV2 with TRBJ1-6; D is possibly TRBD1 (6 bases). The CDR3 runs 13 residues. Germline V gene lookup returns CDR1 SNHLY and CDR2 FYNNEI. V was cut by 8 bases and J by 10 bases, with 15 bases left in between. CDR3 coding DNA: TGTGCCAGCTTACAGGGAGTTAGGTCACCCCTCCACTTT. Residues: CASLQGVRSPLHF.

CDR3 in DNA: TGTGCCAGCAGCTTAGATATACAGCAAGGCTACACCTTC. The encoded protein is CASSLDIQQGYTF. The V call is TRBV11-2, the J call TRBJ1-2; no clear D gene. CDR1 is SGHAT and CDR2 is FQNNGV in the germline V gene. There are 13 residues in the CDR3. Trimming cost V 0 bases and J 8 bases, with 10 bases left between them.

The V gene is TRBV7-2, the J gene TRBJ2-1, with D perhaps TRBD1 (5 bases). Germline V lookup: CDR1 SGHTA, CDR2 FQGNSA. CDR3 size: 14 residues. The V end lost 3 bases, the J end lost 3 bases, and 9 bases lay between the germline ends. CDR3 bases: TGTGCCAGCAGCTTCCCAGGGATCTACAATGAGCAGTTCTTC. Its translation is CASSFPGIYNEQFF.